These T cell receptor beta chains were read from a single sample in a study of cytomegalovirus exposure and HLA in healthy donors. Generated by immunoSEQ multiplex PCR, the TCRdb table keeps only in-frame clones and is missing some. The table records 75,000 to 100,000 clones, around 77% of them present only once. Sequences were obtained from PBMCs. The receptors derive from a man in his forties in good health and CMV-seronegative. The CDR3 runs from the conserved cysteine through the conserved F or W. D genes are given only for firm matches. Clone size, where shown, is once, few, many, or a class for clones that have expanded.

j_call d_call clone_size v_call cdr3_nt cdr3_aa
TRBJ1-3 TRBD1 . TRBV11-2 TGTGCCAGCAGCTTAGCCCCGGGACAGGGCCCAGGAAACACCATATATTTT CASSLAPGQGPGNTIYF
TRBJ2-1 TRBD2 . TRBV29-1 TGCAGCGTTCGAGAATCCGGACTAGCGGAACAATACAATGAGCAGTTCTTC CSVRESGLAEQYNEQFF
TRBJ2-2 . . TRBV5-1 TGCGCCAGCAGCCCCGGAGGGCAGAACACCGGGGAGCTGTTTTTT CASSPGGQNTGELFF
TRBJ1-2 . few TRBV10-3 TGTGCCATCAGAGAACAGGACACTAACTATGGCTACACCTTC CAIREQDTNYGYTF
TRBJ1-4 . . TRBV4-1 TGCGCCAGCAGCCAAGAGGCAGGATGGGCTAATGAAAAACTGTTTTTT CASSQEAGWANEKLFF
TRBJ2-7 . . TRBV2 TGTGCCAGCAGTTCCCCCCTAAGCTCCTACGAGCAGTACTTC CASSSPLSSYEQYF
TRBJ2-1 . . TRBV20-1 TGCAGTGCTGGAAAGACAGTACAGTTCTTC CSAGKTVQFF
TRBJ2-7 TRBD1 . TRBV2 TGTGCCAGCACCCCCAGGGGGAGAGGGACAGGGTTCTACGAGCAGTACTTC CASTPRGRGTGFYEQYF
TRBJ1-2 TRBD1 . TRBV4-2 TGTGCCAGCAGCACAGGACAGGGCTATGGCTACACCTTC CASSTGQGYGYTF
TRBJ2-1 . . TRBV2 TGTGCCAGCAGTAAGACAGCCAGCTCCTACAATGAGCAGTTCTTC CASSKTASSYNEQFF
TRBJ1-2 . few TRBV7-9 TGTGCCAGCAGCCCAGGGACTCACGCCGACGGCTACACCTTC CASSPGTHADGYTF
TRBJ2-1 TRBD2 . TRBV6-6 TGTGCCAGTGGACTAGCGGGGCGCGGTGAGCAGTTCTTC CASGLAGRGEQFF
TRBJ1-2 TRBD1 . TRBV2 TGTGCCAGCAGGCTAGGGACAGGGGGCGGCTATGGCTACACCTTC CASRLGTGGGYGYTF
TRBJ1-3 TRBD1 few TRBV6-6 TGTGCCAGCAGTTTTGACAGGGCGAGAAGAAACACCATATATTTT CASSFDRARRNTIYF
TRBJ1-1 . . TRBV6-1 TGTGCCAGCAGTGACTACAGGGTTCGCGACACTGAAGCTTTCTTT CASSDYRVRDTEAFF
TRBJ2-6 TRBD1 . TRBV7-2 TGTGCCAGCAGCTCACAGGGGGGTGTGTCTGGGGCCAACGTCCTGACTTTC CASSSQGGVSGANVLTF
TRBJ1-1 TRBD1 . TRBV27 TGTGCCAGCAAACAGGGGGAGACGAACACTGAAGCTTTCTTT CASKQGETNTEAFF
TRBJ2-7 TRBD1 . TRBV10-1 TGCGCCAGCAGTGTTTCAGGGGGCCTTGAAGAGCAGTACTTC CASSVSGGLEEQYF
TRBJ2-7 . . TRBV10-1 TGCGCCAGCAGTGAGCTCAGGGCCTACGAGCAGTACTTC CASSELRAYEQYF
TRBJ2-1 TRBD2 few TRBV2 TGTGCCATCGGGGGGGAGCAGTTCTTC CAIGGEQFF
TRBJ2-1 TRBD2 . TRBV28 TGTGCCAGCAGTCGGAGCGGGAGGGCCCTCTTTGAGCAGTTCTTC CASSRSGRALFEQFF
TRBJ2-3 . . TRBV5-1 TGCGCCAGCAGCTTGGAGGGGGGCACAGATACGCAGTATTTT CASSLEGGTDTQYF
TRBJ1-6 TRBD1 . TRBV28 TGTGCCAGCAGCCAGGACAGGATTAATTCACCCCTCCACTTT CASSQDRINSPLHF
TRBJ2-2 TRBD2 . TRBV13 TGTGCCAGCAGCAGGGGACTAGCGGGAGGAAACACCGGGGAGCTGTTTTTT CASSRGLAGGNTGELFF
TRBJ2-3 TRBD2 few TRBV5-1 TGCGCCAGCAGCTTGGGAACCGGGACTAGCGGGAGTTTTTGGCCAGATACGCAGTATTTT CASSLGTGTSGSFWPDTQYF
TRBJ2-1 TRBD2 . TRBV2 TGTGCCAGCAGGTCCACTAGCGCCGGTAGCTCCTACAATGAGCAGTTCTTC CASRSTSAGSSYNEQFF
TRBJ1-5 . . TRBV2 TGTGCCAGCAAGCCGACAGTTAATAATCAGCCCCAGCATTTT CASKPTVNNQPQHF
TRBJ2-2 TRBD1 . TRBV29-1 TGCAGCGCACGACAGGGGCCATACACCGGGGAGCTGTTTTTT CSARQGPYTGELFF
TRBJ1-4 . . TRBV5-1 TGCGCCAGCAGCAGAGTCGGGACAACTAATGAAAAACTGTTTTTT CASSRVGTTNEKLFF
TRBJ2-4 TRBD1 . TRBV5-1 TGCGCCAGCAGCGGGACAGACGCGGCCAAAAACATTCAGTACTTC CASSGTDAAKNIQYF
TRBJ1-2 TRBD1 . TRBV6-5 TGTGCCAGCAGTTACAGGACAGGGATTTACTATGGCTACACCTTC CASSYRTGIYYGYTF
TRBJ2-7 . . TRBV29-1 TGCAGCGTTGTGGCCAACTCCTACGAGCAGTACTTC CSVVANSYEQYF
TRBJ2-7 TRBD2 . TRBV30 TGTGCCTGGAGTGCCCAGACTAGCGGGAGACCGGGAGGGGAGCAGTACTTC CAWSAQTSGRPGGEQYF
TRBJ2-7 TRBD2 . TRBV11-2 TGTGCCAGCAGGGGGGTTAGCGGGCTTGGCTCCTACGAGCAGTACTTC CASRGVSGLGSYEQYF
TRBJ2-2 . . TRBV21-1 TGTGCCAGCAGCACCCGGGACAGGGATCCCACCGGGGAGCTGTTTTTT CASSTRDRDPTGELFF
TRBJ1-2 TRBD1 . TRBV5-1 TGCGCCAGCAGCTTGGACGGCAGGGGGTTCCTTTATGGCTACACCTTC CASSLDGRGFLYGYTF
TRBJ1-6 . . TRBV6-4 TGTGCCAGCAGTGATGGGACACGGAATTCACCCCTCCACTTT CASSDGTRNSPLHF
TRBJ2-7 TRBD2 . TRBV18 TGTGCCAGCTCACCGCGTATATCCGGGACTAGCGGGAGGGCCCCCTACGAGCAGTACTTC CASSPRISGTSGRAPYEQYF
TRBJ2-7 TRBD2 . TRBV11-2 TGTGCCAGCAGCCTAGCGGGTTCCTACGAGCAGTACTTC CASSLAGSYEQYF
TRBJ1-1 . . TRBV27 TGTGCCAGCAGTTTAACGGGGAGGTCTTGGTACACTGAAGCTTTCTTT CASSLTGRSWYTEAFF
TRBJ1-1 . . TRBV21-1 TGTGCCAGCAGCACGAACAGGGGGCGGGAGAACACTGAAGCTTTCTTT CASSTNRGRENTEAFF
TRBJ2-6 . . TRBV11-2 TGTGCCAGCAGCTTAATCGGAGGGAGAATCGCTGGGGCCAACGTCCTGACTTTC CASSLIGGRIAGANVLTF
TRBJ2-7 . . TRBV19 TGTGCCAGTAGTTCCCGGGACATCTCCTACGAGCAGTACTTC CASSSRDISYEQYF
TRBJ2-1 TRBD2 . TRBV5-1 TGCGCCAGCAGCTTGGCCTTAGCGGGGGTTCTTGAGCAGTTCTTC CASSLALAGVLEQFF
TRBJ1-2 TRBD1 once TRBV27 TGTGCCAGCAGTACAAGGGACAGGGGAGAGGGCTACACCTTC CASSTRDRGEGYTF
TRBJ1-5 . . TRBV21-1 TGTGCCAGCAGCAAAGGGGGGGGAGGTCAGCCCCAGCATTTT CASSKGGGGQPQHF
TRBJ2-7 TRBD1 . TRBV19 TGTGCCAGTAGTGTAACAGGGGGCTCGTACGAGCAGTACTTC CASSVTGGSYEQYF
TRBJ1-2 . . TRBV20-1 TGCAGTGCTCCGGGGGGCTACACCTTC CSAPGGYTF
TRBJ1-2 TRBD1 few TRBV28 TGTGCCAGCAGTGGGTCCGGGACAGGGGGCTTGGATGGCTACACCTTC CASSGSGTGGLDGYTF
TRBJ1-1 . . TRBV28 TGTGCCAGCAGTTTATGGGGAGTTGAAGCTTTCTTT CASSLWGVEAFF
TRBJ2-5 TRBD1 . TRBV2 TGTGCCAGCGAAAGGGACAGACAAGAGACCCAGTACTTC CASERDRQETQYF